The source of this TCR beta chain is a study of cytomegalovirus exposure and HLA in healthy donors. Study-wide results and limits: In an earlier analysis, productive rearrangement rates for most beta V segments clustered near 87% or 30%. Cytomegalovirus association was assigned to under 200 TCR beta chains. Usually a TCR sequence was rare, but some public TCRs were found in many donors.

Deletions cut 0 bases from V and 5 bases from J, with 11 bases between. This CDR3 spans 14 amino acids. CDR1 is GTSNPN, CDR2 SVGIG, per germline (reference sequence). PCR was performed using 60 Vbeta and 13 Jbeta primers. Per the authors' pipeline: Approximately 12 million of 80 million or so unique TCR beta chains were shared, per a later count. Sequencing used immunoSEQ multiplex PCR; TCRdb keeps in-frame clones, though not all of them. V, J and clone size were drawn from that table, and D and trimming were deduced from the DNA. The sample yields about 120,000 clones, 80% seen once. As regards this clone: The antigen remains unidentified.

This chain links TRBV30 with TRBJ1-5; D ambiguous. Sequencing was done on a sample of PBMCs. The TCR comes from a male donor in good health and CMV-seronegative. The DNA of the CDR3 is TGTGCCTGGAGTGTACCCGCGGTTTATCAGCCCCAGCATTTT. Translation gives CAWSVPAVYQPQHF.